This note documents a single TCR beta chain sequence. Antigen: not known. TCRdb keeps only in-frame clones here, not all; method: immunoSEQ multiplex PCR. The repertoire holds about 5,400 clones, with 88% as singletons. V dropped 4 bases and J dropped 2 bases, with 10 bases sitting between them. In germline, CDR1 is SGHTS, CDR2 YDEGEE. This CDR3 contains 15 residues. This specimen comes from a study of hypomethylating agent response in myelodysplastic syndrome. The overall study: Hypomethylating treatment was azacitidine in about 70% of the 11, decitabine in 3 of 11.

Regarding the study as a whole: Richness, rarefaction diversity and clonality did not change significantly after hypomethylating treatment. Possible novel MDS antigen recognition by shared GLIPH2 clusters needs experimental validation.

The TCR comes from a human donor with myelodysplastic syndrome. J is TRBJ2-6 and V is TRBV5-8, with D possibly matching TRBD2 (6 bases). The sequencing used bone marrow, collected before or after starting hypomethylating agent treatment for myelodysplastic syndrome (not recorded which). The CDR3, as DNA: TGTGCCAGCAGCAGGAGGGGTCCTGGGGCCAACGTCCTGACTTTC. Translated: CASSRRGPGANVLTF.